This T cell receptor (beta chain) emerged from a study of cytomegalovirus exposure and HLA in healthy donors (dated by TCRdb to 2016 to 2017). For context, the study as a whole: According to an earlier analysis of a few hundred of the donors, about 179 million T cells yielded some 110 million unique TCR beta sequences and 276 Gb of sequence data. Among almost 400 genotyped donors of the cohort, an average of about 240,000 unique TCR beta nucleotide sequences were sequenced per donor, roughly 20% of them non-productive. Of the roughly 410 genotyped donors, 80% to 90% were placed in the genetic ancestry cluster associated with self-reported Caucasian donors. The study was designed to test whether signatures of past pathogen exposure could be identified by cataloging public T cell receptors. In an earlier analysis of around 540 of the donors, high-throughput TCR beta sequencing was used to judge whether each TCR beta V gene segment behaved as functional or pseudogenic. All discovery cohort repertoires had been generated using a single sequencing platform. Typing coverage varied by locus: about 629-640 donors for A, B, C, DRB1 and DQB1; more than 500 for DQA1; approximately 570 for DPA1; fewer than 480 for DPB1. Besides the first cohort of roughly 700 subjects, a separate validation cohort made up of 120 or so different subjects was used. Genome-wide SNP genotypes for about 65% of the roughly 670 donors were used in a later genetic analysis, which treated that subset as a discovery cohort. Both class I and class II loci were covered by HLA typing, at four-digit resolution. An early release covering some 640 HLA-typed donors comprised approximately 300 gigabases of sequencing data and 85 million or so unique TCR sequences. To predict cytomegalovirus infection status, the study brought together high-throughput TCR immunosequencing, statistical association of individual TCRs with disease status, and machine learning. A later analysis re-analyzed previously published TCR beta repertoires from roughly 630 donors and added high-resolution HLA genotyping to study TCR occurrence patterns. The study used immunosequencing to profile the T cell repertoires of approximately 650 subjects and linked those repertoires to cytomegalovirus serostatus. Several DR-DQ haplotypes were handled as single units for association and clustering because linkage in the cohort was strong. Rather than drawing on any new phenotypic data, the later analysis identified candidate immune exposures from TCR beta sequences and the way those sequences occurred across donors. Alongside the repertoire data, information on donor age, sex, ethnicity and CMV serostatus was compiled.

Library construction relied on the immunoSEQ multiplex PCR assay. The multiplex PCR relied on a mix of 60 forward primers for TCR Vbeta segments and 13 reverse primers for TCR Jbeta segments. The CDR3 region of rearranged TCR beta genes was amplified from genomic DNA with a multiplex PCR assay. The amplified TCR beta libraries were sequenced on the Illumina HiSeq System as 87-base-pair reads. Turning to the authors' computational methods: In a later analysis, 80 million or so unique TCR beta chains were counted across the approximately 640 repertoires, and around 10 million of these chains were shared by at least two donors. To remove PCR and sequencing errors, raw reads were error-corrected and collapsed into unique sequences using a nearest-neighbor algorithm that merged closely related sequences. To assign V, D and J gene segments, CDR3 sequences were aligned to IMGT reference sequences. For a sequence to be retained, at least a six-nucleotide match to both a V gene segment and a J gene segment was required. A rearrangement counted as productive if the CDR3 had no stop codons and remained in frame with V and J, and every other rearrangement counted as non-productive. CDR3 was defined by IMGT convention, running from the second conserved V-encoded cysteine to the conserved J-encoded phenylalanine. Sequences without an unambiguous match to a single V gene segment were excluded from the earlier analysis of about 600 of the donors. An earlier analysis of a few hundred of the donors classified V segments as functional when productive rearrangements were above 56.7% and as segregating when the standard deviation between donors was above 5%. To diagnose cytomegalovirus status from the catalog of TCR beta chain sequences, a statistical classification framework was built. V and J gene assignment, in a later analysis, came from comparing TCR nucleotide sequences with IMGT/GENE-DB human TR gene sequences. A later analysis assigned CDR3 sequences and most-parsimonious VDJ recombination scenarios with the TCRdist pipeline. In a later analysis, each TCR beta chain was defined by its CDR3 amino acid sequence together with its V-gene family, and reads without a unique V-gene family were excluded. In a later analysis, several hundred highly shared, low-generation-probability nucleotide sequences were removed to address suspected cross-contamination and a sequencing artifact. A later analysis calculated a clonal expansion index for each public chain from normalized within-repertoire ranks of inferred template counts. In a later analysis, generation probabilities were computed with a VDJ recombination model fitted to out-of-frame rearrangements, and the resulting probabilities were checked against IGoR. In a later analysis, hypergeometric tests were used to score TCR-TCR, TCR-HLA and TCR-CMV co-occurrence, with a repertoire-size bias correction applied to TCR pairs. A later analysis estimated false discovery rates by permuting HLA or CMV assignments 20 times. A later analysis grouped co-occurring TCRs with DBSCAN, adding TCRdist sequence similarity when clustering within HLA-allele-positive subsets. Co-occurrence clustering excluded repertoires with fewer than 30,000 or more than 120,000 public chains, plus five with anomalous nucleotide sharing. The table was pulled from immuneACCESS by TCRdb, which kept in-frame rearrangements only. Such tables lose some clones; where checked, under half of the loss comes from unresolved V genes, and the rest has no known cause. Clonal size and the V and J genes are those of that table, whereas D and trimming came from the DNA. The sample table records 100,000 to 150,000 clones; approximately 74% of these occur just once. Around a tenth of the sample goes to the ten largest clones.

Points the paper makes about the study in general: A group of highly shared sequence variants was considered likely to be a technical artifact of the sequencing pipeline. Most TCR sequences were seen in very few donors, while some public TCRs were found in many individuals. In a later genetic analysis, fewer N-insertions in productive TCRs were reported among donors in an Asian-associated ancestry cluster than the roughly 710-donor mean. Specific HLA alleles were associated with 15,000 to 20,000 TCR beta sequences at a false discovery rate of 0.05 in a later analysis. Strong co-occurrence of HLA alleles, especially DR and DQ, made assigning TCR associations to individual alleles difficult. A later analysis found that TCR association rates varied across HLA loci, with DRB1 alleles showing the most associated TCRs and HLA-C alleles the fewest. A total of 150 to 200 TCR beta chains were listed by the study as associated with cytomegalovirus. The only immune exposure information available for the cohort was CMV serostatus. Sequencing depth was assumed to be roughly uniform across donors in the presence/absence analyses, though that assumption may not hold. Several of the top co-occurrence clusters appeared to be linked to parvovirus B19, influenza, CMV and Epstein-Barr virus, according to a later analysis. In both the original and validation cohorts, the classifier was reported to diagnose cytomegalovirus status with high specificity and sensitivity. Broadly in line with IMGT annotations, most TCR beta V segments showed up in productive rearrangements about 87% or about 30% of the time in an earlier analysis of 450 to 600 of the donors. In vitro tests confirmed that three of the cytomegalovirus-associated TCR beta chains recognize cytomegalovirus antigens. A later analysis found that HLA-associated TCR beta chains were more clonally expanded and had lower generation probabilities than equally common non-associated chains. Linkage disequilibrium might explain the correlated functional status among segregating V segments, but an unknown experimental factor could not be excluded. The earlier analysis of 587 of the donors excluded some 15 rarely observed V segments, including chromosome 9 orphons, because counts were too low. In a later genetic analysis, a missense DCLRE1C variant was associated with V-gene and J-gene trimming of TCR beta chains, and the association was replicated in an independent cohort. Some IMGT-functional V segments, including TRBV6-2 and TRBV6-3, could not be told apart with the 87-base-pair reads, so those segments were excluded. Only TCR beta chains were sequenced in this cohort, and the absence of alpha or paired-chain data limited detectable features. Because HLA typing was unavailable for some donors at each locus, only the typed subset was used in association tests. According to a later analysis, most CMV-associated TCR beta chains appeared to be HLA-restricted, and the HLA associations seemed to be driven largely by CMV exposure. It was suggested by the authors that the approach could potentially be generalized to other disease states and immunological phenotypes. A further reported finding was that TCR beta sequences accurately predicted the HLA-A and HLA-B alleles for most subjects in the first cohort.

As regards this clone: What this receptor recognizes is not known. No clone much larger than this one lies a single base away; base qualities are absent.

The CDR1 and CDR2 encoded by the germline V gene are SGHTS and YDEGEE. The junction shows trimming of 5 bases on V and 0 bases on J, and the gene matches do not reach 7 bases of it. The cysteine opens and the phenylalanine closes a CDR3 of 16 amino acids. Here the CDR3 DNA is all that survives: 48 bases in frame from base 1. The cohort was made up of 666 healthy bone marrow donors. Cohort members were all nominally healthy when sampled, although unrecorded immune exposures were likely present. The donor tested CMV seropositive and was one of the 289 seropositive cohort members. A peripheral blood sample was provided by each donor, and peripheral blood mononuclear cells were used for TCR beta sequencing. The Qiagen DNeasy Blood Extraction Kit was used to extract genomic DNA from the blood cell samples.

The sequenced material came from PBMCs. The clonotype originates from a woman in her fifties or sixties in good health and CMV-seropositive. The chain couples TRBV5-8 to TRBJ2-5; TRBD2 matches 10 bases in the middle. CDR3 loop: CASRFLAGDYQETQYF. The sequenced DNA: TGTGCCAGCAGGTTTCTAGCGGGGGACTACCAAGAGACCCAGTACTTC.